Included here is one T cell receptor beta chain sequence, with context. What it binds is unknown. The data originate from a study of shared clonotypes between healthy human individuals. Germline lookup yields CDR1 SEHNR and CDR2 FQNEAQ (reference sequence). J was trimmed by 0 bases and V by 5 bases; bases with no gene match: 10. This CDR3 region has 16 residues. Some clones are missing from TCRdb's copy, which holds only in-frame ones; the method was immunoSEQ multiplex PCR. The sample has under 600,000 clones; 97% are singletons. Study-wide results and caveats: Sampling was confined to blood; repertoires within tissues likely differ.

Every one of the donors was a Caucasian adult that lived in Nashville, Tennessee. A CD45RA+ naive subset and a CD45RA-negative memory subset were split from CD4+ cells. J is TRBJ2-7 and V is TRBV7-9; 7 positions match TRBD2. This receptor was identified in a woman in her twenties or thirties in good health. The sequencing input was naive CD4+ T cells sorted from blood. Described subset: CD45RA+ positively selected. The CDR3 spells CASSATSVMSSYEQYF. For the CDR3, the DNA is TGTGCCAGCAGCGCCACTAGCGTAATGAGCTCCTACGAGCAGTACTTC.